Presented here are 18 T cell receptor beta chains from one specimen sequenced in a study of cytomegalovirus exposure and HLA in healthy donors. Only in-frame clones appear in the TCRdb table, and some are missing; sequencing was by immunoSEQ multiplex PCR. The data contain 70,000 to 80,000 clones, roughly 93% of them singletons. The sequenced material came from PBMCs. The receptors stem from a woman younger than 30 in good health and CMV-seropositive.

V is TRBV28 and J is TRBJ1-2; no clear D gene. Germline CDR1 reads MDHEN; CDR2 reads SYDVKM. The CDR3 length is 15 residues. The V and J ends lost 5 bases and 5 bases respectively, with 18 bases between them. The CDR3 sequence: CASSGGVRAEYGYTF. Here the CDR3 DNA reads TGTGCCAGCAGTGGCGGGGTGCGGGCCGAGTATGGCTACACCTTC.

This chain uses TRBV7-2 with TRBJ2-7; 12 positions agree with TRBD1. Germline V gene data show CDR1 as SGHTA and CDR2 as FQGNSA. Trimming cost V 5 bases and J 7 bases; bases outside gene matches: 3. This CDR3 is 13 amino acids long. The CDR3 loop reads CASSRDRGQEQYF. The DNA of the CDR3 is TGTGCCAGCAGCCGGGACAGGGGGCAAGAGCAGTACTTC.

In DNA, the CDR3 is TGTGCCAGCAGTTACCCGGGACAGCCGGAAGCTTTCTTT. It yields the protein CASSYPGQPEAFF. This sequence joins TRBV6-5 and TRBJ1-1; 7 nucleotides agree with TRBD1. Germline V gene sequence: CDR1 MNHEY, CDR2 SVGAGI. This CDR3 spans 13 amino acids. J gave up 8 bases and V 2 bases, and 5 bases lay outside the gene matches.

The V and J genes are TRBV7-8 and TRBJ1-2; TRBD1 aligns across 8 bases. CDR3 length: 14 residues. The V gene's germline CDR1 is SGHVS and CDR2 FQNEAQ. V shed 5 bases, J shed 3 bases, and the junction held 5 bases outside the gene matches. CDR3 loop: CASSAGQAYYGYTF. The CDR3 nucleotides read TGTGCCAGCAGCGCGGGACAGGCTTACTATGGCTACACCTTC. Full variable domain (remainder filled in from reference TRBV7-8 and TRBJ1-2): GAGVSQSPRYKVAKRGQDVALRCDPISGHVSLFWYQQALGQGPEFLTYFQNEAQLDKSGLPSDRFFAERPEGSVSTLKIQRTQQEDSAVYLCASSAGQAYYGYTFGSGTRLTVV.

The chain employs TRBV15 and TRBJ2-7; TRBD1 agrees at 7 bases. The trim removed 3 bases at V and 5 bases at J, leaving 4 bases unmatched. This CDR3 contains 13 residues. CDR1 is LNHNV, CDR2 YYDKDF, per germline (reference sequence). CDR3 nucleotides: TGTGCCACCAGCAGCCGGGACAGAAACGAGCAGTACTTC. Translation gives CATSSRDRNEQYF.

The J gene is TRBJ1-3, the V gene TRBV6-5; 7 bases fit TRBD1. The CDR3 covers 14 residues. J was trimmed by 6 bases and V by 3 bases; bases with no gene match: 5. CDR1 is MNHEY, CDR2 SVGAGI, per germline. CDR3 sequence: CASSYSGTANTIYF. In DNA form, the CDR3 reads TGTGCCAGCAGTTATTCCGGGACAGCAAACACCATATATTTT.

V is TRBV28 and J is TRBJ2-1; a weak D match, TRBD1 (7 bases). V lost 5 bases and J 0 bases, leaving 29 bases between the germline ends. CDR1 is MDHEN and CDR2 is SYDVKM in the germline V gene. This CDR3 contains 21 residues. The CDR3 DNA reads as TGTGCCAGCAGTGCTAGACAGGGCGGGCGGGACGCGACATTCTCCTACAATGAGCAGTTCTTC. Amino acids: CASSARQGGRDATFSYNEQFF.

The genes are TRBV5-4 and TRBJ1-6, with D tentatively TRBD1 (5 bases). Trimming pared 6 bases from V and 8 bases from J, leaving 18 bases between. This CDR3 is built from 15 residues. Germline V gene lookup returns CDR1 SGHNT and CDR2 YYREEE (reference sequence). The CDR3 DNA reads as TGTGCCAGCACCCAAAGGGGTCTTAATGATTCACCCCTCCACTTT. Its protein is CASTQRGLNDSPLHF. The full variable domain, its missing parts supplied by reference TRBV5-4 and TRBJ1-6, is ETGVTQSPTHLIKTRGQQVTLRCSSQSGHNTVSWYQQALGQGPQFIFQYYREEENGRGNFPPRFSGLQFPNYSSELNVNALELDDSALYLCASTQRGLNDSPLHFGNGTRLTVT.

The chain combines TRBV7-9 with TRBJ2-3, with D possibly being TRBD1 (6 bases). The CDR3 runs 17 residues. The V gene lost 4 bases and the J gene lost 0 bases, with 17 bases spanning the gap. Per germline, CDR1 SEHNR and CDR2 FQNEAQ (reference sequence). CDR3: CASSSSRNRASTDTQYF. The CDR3, as DNA: TGTGCCAGCAGCTCAAGCCGTAACAGGGCCAGCACAGATACGCAGTATTTT.

The gene calls are TRBV30 and TRBJ1-5; 10 bases are a match to TRBD1. This CDR3 has 14 residues. The V gene end was trimmed by 5 bases and the J gene end by 1 base; junction bases not matched to a gene: 2. Germline CDR1 reads GTSNPN; CDR2 reads SVGIG (reference sequence). CDR3: CAWGTGVSNQPQHF. The CDR3 coding sequence is TGTGCCTGGGGGACAGGGGTGAGCAATCAGCCCCAGCATTTT.

This sequence joins TRBV5-6 and TRBJ2-2; D is ambiguous. The germline V and J ends were trimmed by 4 bases and 4 bases, with 8 bases remaining between them. Germline loops: CDR1 SGHDT, CDR2 YYEEEE. This CDR3 contains 13 residues. The DNA for the CDR3 is TGTGCCAGCAGCACATCTGGCACCGGGGAGCTGTTTTTT. Translated, it gives CASSTSGTGELFF.

The rearrangement joins TRBV6-1 to TRBJ2-3, with 7 bases that match TRBD1. The junction had 5 bases not matched to a gene; V was cut back by 5 bases and J by 0 bases. Germline values: CDR1 MNHNS, CDR2 SASEGT. This CDR3 contains 15 residues. The CDR3 loop reads CASSLGTASTDTQYF. CDR3 DNA: TGTGCCAGCAGTCTGGGGACAGCGAGCACAGATACGCAGTATTTT.

This clone was seen a single time. The J gene is TRBJ1-3, the V gene TRBV7-6; maybe TRBD1 (6 bases). Germline CDR1 is SGHVS and CDR2 is FNYEAQ. The CDR3 totals 18 residues. Trimming pared 1 base from V and 0 bases from J, leaving 16 bases between. The CDR3 reads CASSLGINPGASGNTIYF. CDR3 nucleotide sequence: TGTGCCAGCAGCTTAGGGATTAACCCAGGGGCCTCTGGAAACACCATATATTTT.

This clone was seen a handful of times. The chain joins TRBV29-1 to TRBJ1-1; 8 nucleotides match TRBD1. The CDR3 has 12 amino acids. Germline V gene data show CDR1 as SQVTM and CDR2 as ANQGSEA. The V gene end was trimmed by 4 bases and the J gene end by 6 bases; junction bases not matched to a gene: 4. CDR3 in amino acids: CSVAQGGAEAFF. In DNA form, the CDR3 reads TGCAGCGTTGCACAGGGGGGGGCTGAAGCTTTCTTT.

The chain links TRBV6-1 to TRBJ2-1, with no clear D. Trimming removed 6 bases at V and 6 bases at J, with 18 bases between. The germline V gene encodes CDR1 MNHNS and CDR2 SASEGT. The CDR3 covers 15 residues. The CDR3, as DNA: TGTGCCAGCAGCTCGGCGGTCTCTCCGGGCAATGAGCAGTTCTTC. Translating gives CASSSAVSPGNEQFF.

The V gene is TRBV28, the J gene TRBJ2-5, with TRBD2 matching 9 bases. Germline V gene lookup returns CDR1 MDHEN and CDR2 SYDVKM. The V and J ends lost 2 bases and 2 bases, in that order; junction bases with no gene match: 0. The CDR3 is made up of 14 amino acids. The CDR3 bases are TGTGCCAGCAGTTTACTAGCGGGACAAGAGACCCAGTACTTC. It translates to CASSLLAGQETQYF.

The rearrangement uses TRBV11-2 and TRBJ2-4, with a possible D match to TRBD1 (6 bases). The V gene's germline CDR1 is SGHAT and CDR2 FQNNGV. The CDR3 consists of 19 residues. Trimming pared 1 base from V and 0 bases from J, leaving 19 bases between. The CDR3 is CASSLAVPNRVLAKNIQYF. CDR3 DNA: TGTGCCAGCAGCTTAGCGGTACCGAACAGGGTCCTAGCCAAAAACATTCAGTACTTC.

The V call is TRBV28, the J call TRBJ1-6; perhaps TRBD1 as D (5 bases). Germline V gene data show CDR1 as MDHEN and CDR2 as SYDVKM. The CDR3 is 17 amino acids. With 3 bases removed from V and 10 bases from J, the gap between germline ends came to 22 bases. CDR3 sequence: CASSLSAGPGLGSPLHF. The CDR3 DNA reads as TGTGCCAGCAGTTTGTCGGCAGGGCCGGGCCTGGGATCACCCCTCCACTTT.